The 11 T cell receptor beta chains presented below share a single source sample, sequenced in a study of Ad26.COV2.S vaccination and SARS-CoV-2 variants. Regarding treatment: 19 received Ad26.COV2.S at low or high dose, single or two shots; five or six received placebo; per-sample allocation not given. Material that was analyzed had been drawn on day 63 after the first vaccine or placebo injection. Clones were read by immunoSEQ multiplex PCR, and TCRdb kept only the in-frame ones, dropping some. Here the sample spans about 350,000 clones, 80% to 90% being singletons. The starting material was peripheral blood, obtained in a trial of Ad26.COV2.S vaccine versus placebo. These receptors were taken from a person between 18 and 59 years old who received the Ad26.COV2.S COVID-19 vaccine or a placebo.

This chain joins TRBV7-9 and TRBJ1-4; no clear D. CDR3 length: 14 residues. V was pared by 7 bases and J by 4 bases, with 13 bases between. CDR1 and CDR2 (germline): SEHNR, FQNEAQ (reference sequence). CDR3 protein: CASTPGGYNEKLFF. For the CDR3, the DNA is TGTGCCAGCACCCCGGGAGGGTATAATGAAAAACTGTTTTTT.

The chain combines TRBV6-4 with TRBJ1-1; D possibly corresponds to TRBD1 (5 bases). The CDR3 has 13 amino acids. The V and J ends lost 0 bases and 9 bases respectively, with 11 bases between them. Germline V gene lookup returns CDR1 MRHNA and CDR2 SNTAGT. CDR3 sequence reads: CASSDSTGRQAFF. Here the CDR3 DNA reads TGTGCCAGCAGTGACTCCACGGGACGCCAAGCTTTCTTT.

This clone came up a few times. The chain has TRBV7-2 and TRBJ2-1; 12 bases are a match to TRBD2. This CDR3 region has 18 residues. The V gene's germline CDR1 is SGHTA and CDR2 FQGNSA. The trim removed 1 base at V and 9 bases at J, leaving 13 bases unmatched. CDR3 sequence reads: CASSLDGLAGGARGEQFF. The CDR3 DNA reads TGTGCCAGCAGCTTAGATGGGCTAGCGGGGGGGGCCAGGGGTGAGCAGTTCTTC.

This clone appeared once. This chain uses TRBV7-2 with TRBJ2-1; 9 positions agree with TRBD1. The CDR3 extends over 15 amino acids. Unmatched junction bases numbered 9, after V lost 5 bases and J lost 7 bases. Germline-derived CDR1 and CDR2 are SGHTA and FQGNSA. Here the CDR3 DNA reads TGTGCCAGCAGCACAGGGACAGGGAAGGGAAATGAGCAGTTCTTC. Translated, it gives CASSTGTGKGNEQFF.

This CDR3 reads CASSILGEKLETQYF. CDR3 in DNA: TGTGCCAGTAGTATACTTGGGGAGAAATTAGAGACCCAGTACTTC. The rearrangement joins TRBV19 to TRBJ2-5, with D possibly being TRBD2 (5 bases). The V end was cut by 2 bases, the J end by 4 bases, with 14 bases between. CDR1 is LNHDA, CDR2 SQIVND, per germline (reference sequence). CDR3 length equals 15 residues. Based on the CDR3 plus reference TRBV19 and TRBJ2-5, the full variable domain is DGGITQSPKYLFRKEGQNVTLSCEQNLNHDAMYWYRQDPGQGLRLIYYSQIVNDFQKGDIAEGYSVSREKKESFPLTVTSAQKNPTAFYLCASSILGEKLETQYFGPGTRLLVL.

The chain joins TRBV6-2 or TRBV6-3 to TRBJ1-2; tentatively, D is TRBD1 (5 bases). With 2 bases removed from V and 4 bases from J, the gap between germline ends came to 14 bases. This CDR3 region has 15 residues. Germline V gene sequence: CDR1 MNHEY, CDR2 SVGEGT. The CDR3 nucleotides read TGTGCCAGCAGTTACCATACGGGACGGCTCTATGGCTACACCTTC. It codes for CASSYHTGRLYGYTF.

V gene TRBV5-5 combines with J gene TRBJ2-2, with TRBD1 as a possible D gene (6 bases). CDR3 size: 13 residues. Germline CDR1 SGHKS, CDR2 YYEKEE (reference sequence). V lost 1 base, J lost 7 bases, and 8 bases lay in between. The chain's CDR3 is CASSLQGHGELFF. The DNA of the CDR3 is TGTGCCAGCAGCTTGCAGGGGCACGGGGAGCTGTTTTTT.

The V and J genes are TRBV3-1 (or the pseudogene TRBV3-2) and TRBJ1-1; possibly TRBD1 for D (6 bases). Per germline, CDR1 LGHDT and CDR2 YNNKEL (reference sequence). This CDR3 has 14 amino acids. Trimming left V 7 bases short and J 5 bases short, with 17 bases between. The chain's CDR3 is CASNFGGRATEAFF. CDR3 sequence (DNA): TGTGCCAGCAACTTCGGGGGGCGAGCGACTGAAGCTTTCTTT.

In this sample, this clone turned up a few times. The chain joins TRBV27 to TRBJ2-7; D may be TRBD1 or TRBD2 (5 bases each). There are 14 residues in the CDR3. V lost 5 bases and J lost 5, with 16 bases in between. From germline, CDR1 is MNHEY and CDR2 SMNVEV (reference sequence). Here the CDR3 DNA reads TGTGCCAGCAGTCTGTGGGGAAGGGACCACGAGCAGTACTTC. Translated: CASSLWGRDHEQYF.

The chain links TRBV7-2 to TRBJ1-2, with 10 bases aligning to TRBD1. CDR1 SGHTA and CDR2 FQGNSA come from the germline V gene. V was clipped by 5 bases and J by 6 bases; unmatched bases: 6. This CDR3 contains 14 residues. CDR3 coding DNA: TGTGCCAGCAGCGAGGGGACAGGGGTCGATGGCTACACCTTC. It specifies CASSEGTGVDGYTF.

The rearrangement joins TRBV24-1 to TRBJ1-1, with no clear D. Germline values: CDR1 KGHDR, CDR2 SFDVKD. CDR3 length equals 15 residues. Trimming cost V 4 bases and J 5 bases, with 16 bases left between them. The CDR3 reads CATSDSRRIGTEAFF. CDR3 nucleotides: TGTGCCACCAGTGACTCCCGAAGGATAGGGACTGAAGCTTTCTTT.